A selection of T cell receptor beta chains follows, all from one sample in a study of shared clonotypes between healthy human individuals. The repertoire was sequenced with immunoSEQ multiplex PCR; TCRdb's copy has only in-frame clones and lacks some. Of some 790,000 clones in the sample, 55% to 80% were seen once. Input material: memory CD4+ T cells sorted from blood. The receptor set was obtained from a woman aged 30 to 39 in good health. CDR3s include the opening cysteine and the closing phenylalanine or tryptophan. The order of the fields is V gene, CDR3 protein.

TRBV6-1	CASSEQGQGRSYEQYF
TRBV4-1	CASSPRTREGKDTQYF
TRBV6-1	CASRETVMRDNEQFF
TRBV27	CASSLGRGRGNTEAFF
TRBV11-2	CASSLGLLGHTIF
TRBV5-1	CASSLQGAETEAFF
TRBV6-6	CASSYAGGNQPQHF
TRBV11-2	CASSSRKGAYNEQFF
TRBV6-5	CASSYLGGEQYF
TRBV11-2	CASSLLDTQYF
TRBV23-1	CASITSGSGNEQFF
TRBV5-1	CASRREQAWAYGYTF
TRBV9	CASSVGWGASDNTGELFF
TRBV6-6	CASSLLRGTNEKLFF
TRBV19	CASSIGGIYTGELFF
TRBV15	CATSLAGGGHEQFF
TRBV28	CASSLPQATNEKLFF
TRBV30	CASAIGGQETQYF
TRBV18	CASSPGQGANEQYF
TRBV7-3	CASSLTGDTEAFF
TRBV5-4	CASSLRGTPRRNEQYF
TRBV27	CASSLMGTGQGYTF
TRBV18	CASSQIDRADTQYF
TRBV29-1	CSAGTFNTGELFF
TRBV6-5	CASSYSGPSDEAFF
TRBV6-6	CASSPQGVMVYEQFF
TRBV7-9	CASSFRGAGTGELFF
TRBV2	CASSEGDRVYEQYF
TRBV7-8	CASSPDGVNEKLFF
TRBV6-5	CASSSVAGGSWEQYF
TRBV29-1	CSVGGQSNGYTF
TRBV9	CASSIRGGEKLFF
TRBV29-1	CSVGVRDNEQFF
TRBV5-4	CASSKKGSYEQYF
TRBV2	CASSTLADPYNEQFF
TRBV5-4	CASSFWGSYEQYF
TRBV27	CASLNRAHEQYF
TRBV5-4	CASSWNGLAGGRDTQYF
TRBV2	CASSGARQGPSYEQYF
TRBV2	CASQGTSGSIQYF
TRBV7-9	CASSLASKTDTQYF
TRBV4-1	CASSQSTSVSGTDTQYF
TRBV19	CASSILALHGIYEQYF
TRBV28	CASSLLPGQGDSDGYTF
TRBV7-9	CASSDSSSTDTQYF
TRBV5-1	CASSLVQNYGYTF
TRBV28	CASSYSGSAKNIQYF
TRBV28	CASRRRGGSVWGNTIYF
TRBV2	CASGEEGRQHF
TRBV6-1	CASSEGQAMYYGYTF
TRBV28	CASSPQLGQNNQPQHF
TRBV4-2	CASSQEEWNEQFF